This T cell receptor (beta chain) appears in the sequencing data of a study of technical replicates of blood from several donors. CDR1 is SNHLY and CDR2 is FYNNEI in the germline V gene. V lost 11 bases, J lost 13 bases, and 20 bases lay in between. CDR3 length: 12 amino acids. Generated by immunoSEQ multiplex PCR, the TCRdb table keeps only in-frame clones and is missing some. In the table there are roughly 51,000 clones, 93% of which are singletons. V gene TRBV2 combines with J gene TRBJ2-2, with D maybe TRBD1 (5 bases). Sequencing was performed on PBMCs. The TCR comes from a human donor in good health. Some clones in this sample may be carry-over from other donors' samples. The CDR3 DNA is TGTGCCGACAGCCCCGACCAAAGTTGGCTGTTTTTT. Amino acid sequence: CADSPDQSWLFF.